These 6 T cell receptor beta chains were sequenced from one sample in a study of shared clonotypes between healthy human individuals. Sequenced by immunoSEQ multiplex PCR; TCRdb stores in-frame clones only, minus some. Seen here are roughly 2 million clones, about 94% observed once, and the top ten hold around 0.13%. What was sequenced was naive CD4+ T cells sorted from blood. Noted subset: CD45RA+ positively selected. These receptors were obtained from a man younger than 35 in good health.

The gene calls are TRBV28 and TRBJ1-6, with TRBD1 identical over 12 bases. J gave up 7 bases and V 4 bases, and 8 bases lay outside the gene matches. The CDR3 is made up of 17 amino acids. Germline V lookup: CDR1 MDHEN, CDR2 SYDVKM. CDR3 region: CASSYTPGQGANSPLHF. The DNA for the CDR3 is TGTGCCAGCAGTTATACGCCGGGACAGGGGGCAAATTCACCCCTCCACTTT.

V is TRBV2 and J is TRBJ1-5, with unresolved D. V was cut by 7 bases and J by 2 bases, with 12 bases left in between. Germline V CDR1 and CDR2: SNHLY, FYNNEI. This CDR3 has 14 amino acids. CDR3 amino acids: CASTPEGGNQPQHF. CDR3 nucleotide sequence: TGTGCCAGCACCCCCGAGGGCGGCAATCAGCCCCAGCATTTT.

The chain carries TRBV19 and TRBJ2-3; D gene uncertain. Germline CDR1 LNHDA, CDR2 SQIVND (reference sequence). CDR3 size: 15 residues. V lost 7 bases and J lost 0, with 14 bases in between. Here the CDR3 reads CASTVTSSSTDTQYF. The CDR3, as DNA: TGTGCCAGTACGGTGACGTCTTCTAGCACAGATACGCAGTATTTT.

The rearrangement joins TRBV10-3 to TRBJ2-1; 10 bases agree with TRBD2. CDR3 size: 17 residues. Germline V gene data show CDR1 as ENHRY and CDR2 as SYGVKD. J was trimmed by 2 bases and V by 5 bases; bases with no gene match: 9. The CDR3 sequence is CAISTPRTSGTYNEQFF. The DNA for the CDR3 is TGTGCCATCAGTACCCCGAGGACTAGCGGCACCTACAATGAGCAGTTCTTC.

The rearrangement uses TRBV19 and TRBJ1-5, with no clear D. V was cut by 2 bases and J by 4 bases, with 9 bases left in between. From germline, CDR1 is LNHDA and CDR2 SQIVND (reference sequence). This CDR3 has 14 amino acids. The CDR3 loop reads CASSIMRGNQPQHF. CDR3 in DNA: TGTGCCAGTAGTATAATGCGCGGGAATCAGCCCCAGCATTTT.

The chain is built from TRBV6-6 and TRBJ1-1, with D possibly matching TRBD1 (6 bases). Germline loops: CDR1 MNHNY, CDR2 SVGAGI (reference sequence). Trimming removed 6 bases at V and 7 bases at J, with 12 bases between. The CDR3 spans 12 residues. CDR3 DNA sequence: TGTGCCAGCAGCTTGGACAGAATTGAAGCTTTCTTT. This sequence encodes CASSLDRIEAFF.